This T cell receptor (beta chain) was sequenced in a study of blood T cells in healthy people across ages. This CDR3 has 16 amino acids. The V gene's germline CDR1 is SEHNR and CDR2 FQNEAQ (reference sequence). The trim removed 5 bases at V and 3 bases at J, leaving 7 bases unmatched. The study's findings and limits: With unsorted PBMCs, a conclusive comparison of naive versus antigen-experienced cells was not possible.

As regards this clonotype: No antigen is known for it.

With a J-beta primer mix and a sample-barcoded 5' primer, a second PCR ran 7 to 11 cycles. TCRdb re-derived calls from the 5' RACE reads in MiXCR, one entry per CDR3 protein. The data show some 880,000 distinct CDR3 sequences, 35% to 40% seen once. This rearrangement joins TRBV7-9 to TRBJ2-5; 12 bases match TRBD1. This receptor was identified in a man younger than 35 in good health. Sequenced input: blood. CDR3 region: CASSDRDRGREETQYF. The CDR3 DNA is TGTGCCAGCAGCGATCGGGACAGGGGGCGCGAAGAGACCCAGTACTTC.